These T cell receptor beta chains were read from a single sample in a study of vaccination effects on CD4 cells after COVID-19. Sequenced by immunoSEQ multiplex PCR; TCRdb stores in-frame clones only, minus some. The data contain some 24,000 clones, 70% to 80% of them singletons. These receptors' antigens are unknown. The starting material was CD4+ T cells from PBMCs cultured with SARS-CoV-2 spike peptides, obtained before COVID-19 vaccination. These TCRs come from a human donor who had a prior SARS-CoV-2 infection. CDR3s include the opening cysteine and the closing phenylalanine or tryptophan. Fields, in order: J gene, CDR3 length, V gene, D gene, CDR3 DNA, CDR3 protein. The D gene is left open where the match is weak.

TRBJ2-2 | 16 | TRBV13 | - | TGTGCCAGCAGCTCCACCCAGAAGATCGGCACCGGGGAGCTGTTTTTT | CASSSTQKIGTGELFF
TRBJ2-5 | 16 | TRBV18 | - | TGTGCCAGCTCACCAAACATACCAGGGGTCTCGGAGACCCAGTACTTC | CASSPNIPGVSETQYF
TRBJ1-2 | 13 | TRBV5-4 | - | TGTGCCAGCAGCTTAAGAGACGGTGGAACCTACACCTTC | CASSLRDGGTYTF
TRBJ1-2 | 18 | TRBV7-8 | - | TGTGCCAGCAGCTTAATCATAGTGCAAACCTTTGCTAACTATGGCTACACCTTC | CASSLIIVQTFANYGYTF
TRBJ1-1 | 14 | TRBV6-6 | - | TGTGCCAGCAGCTACCAGGGGATTGACACTGAAGCTTTCTTT | CASSYQGIDTEAFF
TRBJ2-5 | 14 | TRBV27 | - | TGTGCCAGCAGTTTGCGCGCCTACCAAGAGACCCAGTACTTC | CASSLRAYQETQYF
TRBJ2-3 | 14 | TRBV11-3 | - | TGTGCCAGCAGCTTAAATATTGGGACAGATACGCAGTATTTT | CASSLNIGTDTQYF
TRBJ1-2 | 12 | TRBV12-3/TRBV12-4 | - | TGTGCCAGCAGTTTAGGAGTAGGCGGCTACACCTTC | CASSLGVGGYTF
TRBJ2-7 | 13 | TRBV5-1 | - | TGCGCCAGCAGCGAGGGGAGCTCCTACGAGCAGTACTTC | CASSEGSSYEQYF
TRBJ1-1 | 14 | TRBV6-5 | TRBD1 | TGTGCCAGCAGGGACGGACAGGGCGTATATCCAGCTTTCTTT | CASRDGQGVYPAFF
TRBJ2-1 | 14 | TRBV19 | - | TGTGCCAGTCGCCCGGGAAGCTCCTACAATGAGCAGTTCTTC | CASRPGSSYNEQFF
TRBJ2-3 | 14 | TRBV19 | TRBD2 | TGTGCCAGCCTGATAGCGGGCGGCACAGATACGCAGTATTTT | CASLIAGGTDTQYF
TRBJ1-3 | 18 | TRBV4-3 | - | TGCGCCAGCAGCCAAGATTGGTGGAGAGCCTTCTCTGGAAACACCATATATTTT | CASSQDWWRAFSGNTIYF
TRBJ1-2 | 14 | TRBV30 | - | TGTGCCTGGAGCCGACGAGAAGGCGGCTATGGCTACACCTTC | CAWSRREGGYGYTF
TRBJ1-1 | 13 | TRBV7-2 | - | TGTGCCAGCAGGGATCGGGCCAGCACTGAAGCTTTCTTT | CASRDRASTEAFF
TRBJ2-3 | 17 | TRBV27 | - | TGTGCCAGCAGTTTATATGGGGCCAGTTCGATCGCAGATACGCAGTATTTT | CASSLYGASSIADTQYF